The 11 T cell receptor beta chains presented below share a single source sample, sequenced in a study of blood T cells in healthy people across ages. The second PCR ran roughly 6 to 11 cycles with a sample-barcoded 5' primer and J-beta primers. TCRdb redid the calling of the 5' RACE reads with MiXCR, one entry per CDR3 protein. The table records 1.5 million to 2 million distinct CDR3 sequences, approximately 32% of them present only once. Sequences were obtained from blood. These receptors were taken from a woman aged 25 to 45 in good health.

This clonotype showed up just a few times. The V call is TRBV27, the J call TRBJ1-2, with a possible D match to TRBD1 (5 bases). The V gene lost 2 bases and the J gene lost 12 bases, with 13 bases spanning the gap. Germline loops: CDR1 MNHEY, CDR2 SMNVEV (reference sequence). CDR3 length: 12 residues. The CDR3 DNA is TGTGCCAGCAGTTTAGGAGGGCAGGGCCACACCTTC. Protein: CASSLGGQGHTF.

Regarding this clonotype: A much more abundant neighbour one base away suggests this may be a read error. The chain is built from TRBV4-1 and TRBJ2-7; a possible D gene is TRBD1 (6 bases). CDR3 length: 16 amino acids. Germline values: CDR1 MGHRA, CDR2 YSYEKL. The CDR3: CASSQVDTGKGYEQDF. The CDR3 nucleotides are TGCGCCAGCAGCCAAGTTGATACAGGGAAGGGCTACGAGCAGGACTTC.

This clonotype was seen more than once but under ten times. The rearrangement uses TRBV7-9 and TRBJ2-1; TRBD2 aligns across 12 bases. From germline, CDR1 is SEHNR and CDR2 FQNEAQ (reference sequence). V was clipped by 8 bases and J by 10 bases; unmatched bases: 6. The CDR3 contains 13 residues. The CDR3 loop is CASAAGTSGEQFF. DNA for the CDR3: TGTGCCAGCGCTGCGGGGACTAGCGGGGAGCAGTTCTTC.

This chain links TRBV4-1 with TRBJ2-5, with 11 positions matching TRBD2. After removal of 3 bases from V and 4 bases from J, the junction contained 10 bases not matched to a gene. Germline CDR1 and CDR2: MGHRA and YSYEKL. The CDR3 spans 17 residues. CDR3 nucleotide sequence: TGCGCCAGCAGCCAGGCCCGACTAGCGGGACCCCCAGAGACCCAGTACTTC. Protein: CASSQARLAGPPETQYF.

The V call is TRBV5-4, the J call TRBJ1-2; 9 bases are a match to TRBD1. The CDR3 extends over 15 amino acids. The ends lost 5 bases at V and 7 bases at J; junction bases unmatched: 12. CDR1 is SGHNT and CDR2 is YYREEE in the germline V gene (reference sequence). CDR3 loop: CASSSPGQGFAGYTF. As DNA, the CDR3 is TGTGCCAGCAGTTCACCGGGACAGGGATTTGCTGGCTACACCTTC.

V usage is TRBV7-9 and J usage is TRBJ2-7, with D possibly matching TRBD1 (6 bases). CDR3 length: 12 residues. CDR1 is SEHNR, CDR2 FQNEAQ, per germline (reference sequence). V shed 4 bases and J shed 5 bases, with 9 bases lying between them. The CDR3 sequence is CASSSGDHEQYF. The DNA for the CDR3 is TGTGCCAGCAGCTCAGGGGACCACGAGCAGTACTTC.

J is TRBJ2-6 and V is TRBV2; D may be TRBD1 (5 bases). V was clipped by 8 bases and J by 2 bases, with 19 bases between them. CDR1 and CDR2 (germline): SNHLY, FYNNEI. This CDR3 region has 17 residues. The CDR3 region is CASQGGRSITGANVLTF. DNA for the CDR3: TGTGCCAGCCAGGGTGGAAGGAGCATTACTGGGGCCAACGTCCTGACTTTC. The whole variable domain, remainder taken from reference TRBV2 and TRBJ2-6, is EPEVTQTPSHQVTQMGQEVILRCVPISNHLYFYWYRQILGQKVEFLVSFYNNEISEKSEIFDDQFSVERPDGSNFTLKIRSTKLEDSAMYFCASQGGRSITGANVLTFGAGSRLTVL.

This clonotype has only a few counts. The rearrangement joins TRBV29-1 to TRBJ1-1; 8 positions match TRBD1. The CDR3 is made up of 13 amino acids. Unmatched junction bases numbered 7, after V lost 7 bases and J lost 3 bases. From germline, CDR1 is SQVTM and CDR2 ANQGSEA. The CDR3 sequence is CSADSGGDTEAFF. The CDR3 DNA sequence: TGCAGCGCGGATTCAGGGGGCGACACTGAAGCTTTCTTT.

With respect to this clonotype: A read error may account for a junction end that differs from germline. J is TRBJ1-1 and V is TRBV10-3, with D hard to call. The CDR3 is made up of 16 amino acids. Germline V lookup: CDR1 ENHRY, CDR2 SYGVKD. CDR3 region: CAISESAGRLNTEAFF. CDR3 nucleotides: TGTGCCATCAGCGAGTCGGCTGGACGCCTAAACACTGAAGCTTTCTTT.

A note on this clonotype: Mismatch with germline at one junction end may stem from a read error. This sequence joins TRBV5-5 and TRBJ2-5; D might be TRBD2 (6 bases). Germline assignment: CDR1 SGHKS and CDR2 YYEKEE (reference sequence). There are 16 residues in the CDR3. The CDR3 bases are TGTGTCAGCAGCTTGGACGCGGGACCAACCCAAGAGACCCAGTACTTC. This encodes CVSSLDAGPTQETQYF.

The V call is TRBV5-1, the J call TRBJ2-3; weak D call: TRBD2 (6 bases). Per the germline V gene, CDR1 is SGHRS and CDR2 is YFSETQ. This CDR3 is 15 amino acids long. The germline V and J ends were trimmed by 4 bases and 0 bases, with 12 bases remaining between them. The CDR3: CASSRGGGSTDTQYF. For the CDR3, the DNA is TGCGCCAGCAGCAGAGGTGGGGGGAGCACAGATACGCAGTATTTT.